Below, 15 T cell receptor beta chains from the same sample are listed, as sequenced in a study of human T cells and chemical hapten exposure. Each CDR3 protein gets one entry after TCRdb re-called the RACE reads with MiXCR. The sample lists around 200,000 distinct CDR3 sequences, about 25% occurring once. Time point: patch test 3, about 24 weeks after DPC sensitization. Sample treatment: therapeutic diphenylcyclopropenone sensitization with weekly scalp DPC. The sample consisted of whole blood, taken in connection with sensitization to the hapten diphenylcyclopropenone (DPC). Receptor source: a woman between 40 and 50 years old with alopecia areata. Some clones in this sample may be carry-over from other donors' samples.

The CDR3 DNA follows: TGTGCCAGCAGCCCGGGACCGACTAGCGGGAGAAATGAGCAGTTCTTC. This gives the protein CASSPGPTSGRNEQFF. This chain joins TRBV4-2 and TRBJ2-1, with 12 bases matching TRBD2. Trimming took 4 bases from V and 7 from J; bases not matched to a gene: 8. The CDR3 extends over 16 amino acids. CDR1 and CDR2 (germline): LGHNA, YNFKEQ.

This clonotype appeared a few times. The chain carries TRBV24-1 and TRBJ2-5; D gene ambiguous. The CDR3 covers 12 residues. Germline V gene lookup returns CDR1 KGHDR and CDR2 SFDVKD. The germline V and J ends were trimmed by 5 bases and 0 bases, with 3 bases remaining between them. DNA for the CDR3: TGTGCCACCAGTGGGTACCAAGAGACCCAGTACTTC. As protein: CATSGYQETQYF.

This clonotype was observed a few times. For the CDR3, the DNA is TGCAGTGCTAGGGACAGGGCCGGGAGCACTGAAGCTTTCTTT. The encoded protein is CSARDRAGSTEAFF. V is TRBV20-1 and J is TRBJ1-1; TRBD1 matches at 8 bases. V lost 3 bases and J lost 4; bases outside the gene matches: 7. The CDR3 sequence is 14 residues long. Germline V CDR1 and CDR2: DFQATT, SNEGSKA (reference sequence).

The V call is TRBV6-2 or TRBV6-3, the J call TRBJ2-7; D is undetermined. Looked up from germline, CDR1 is MNHEY and CDR2 is SVGEGT. Trimming pared 1 base from V and 5 bases from J, leaving 3 bases between. This CDR3 spans 11 amino acids. The CDR3 here is CASSYFNEQYF. CDR3 nucleotides: TGTGCCAGCAGTTACTTCAACGAGCAGTACTTC.

This clonotype was seen a handful of times. The gene calls are TRBV20-1 and TRBJ2-4, with TRBD2 matching 9 bases. CDR1 is DFQATT, CDR2 SNEGSKA, per germline (reference sequence). This CDR3 contains 19 residues. V lost 0 bases, J lost 0 bases, and 12 bases stayed unmatched. DNA of the CDR3: TGCAGTGCTAGAGACCCCCTCGCCCAAGCGGGGGGAGCCAAAAACATTCAGTACTTC. Translated, it gives CSARDPLAQAGGAKNIQYF.

The chain has TRBV9 and TRBJ1-6, with D possibly being TRBD1 (6 bases). This CDR3 spans 14 amino acids. Germline lookup yields CDR1 SGDLS and CDR2 YYNGEE. Trimming removed 0 bases at V and 13 bases at J, with 14 bases between. The CDR3 spells CASSVATRGAPLHF. The DNA of the CDR3 is TGTGCCAGCAGCGTAGCTACGCGGGGGGCGCCCCTCCACTTT.

V gene TRBV28 combines with J gene TRBJ2-7; D may be TRBD1 (6 bases). The CDR3 is 12 amino acids. Germline CDR1 reads MDHEN; CDR2 reads SYDVKM. V was pared by 6 bases and J by 7 bases, with 13 bases between. The DNA of the CDR3 is TGTGCCAGCAGAAACAGGGTAGGGGAGCAGTACTTC. Protein: CASRNRVGEQYF.

The CDR3 bases are TGCGCCAGCAGCCCCAGGCGGGGCATTAACTATGGCTACACCTTC. Translated: CASSPRRGINYGYTF. This chain connects TRBV4-3 to TRBJ1-2; D might be TRBD1 (5 bases). Germline CDR1 and CDR2: LGHNA and YSLEER. This CDR3 has 15 amino acids. Trimming pared 4 bases from V and 1 base from J, leaving 13 bases between.

This clonotype has at least ten counts. This chain links TRBV28 with TRBJ2-7; 9 positions match TRBD1. The V gene's germline CDR1 is MDHEN and CDR2 SYDVKM. The CDR3 consists of 18 residues. V lost 4 bases and J lost 2; bases outside the gene matches: 15. CDR3 loop: CASSSVTGGFRIPYEQYF. The CDR3 DNA reads as TGTGCCAGCAGTTCCGTGACAGGGGGTTTCCGGATCCCCTACGAGCAGTACTTC.

V usage is TRBV7-3 and J usage is TRBJ1-2, with D unclear. V lost 8 bases and J lost 4, with 11 bases in between. The CDR3 is 12 amino acids. Germline CDR1 reads SGHTA; CDR2 reads FQGTGA. The DNA of the CDR3 is TGTGCCAGCCCGGTCCTCCCCTATGGCTACACCTTC. It is translated as CASPVLPYGYTF.

The chain uses TRBV9 and TRBJ2-1; TRBD2 matches 9 bases. This CDR3 spans 18 amino acids. The germline gives CDR1 SGDLS, CDR2 YYNGEE. V shed 4 bases, J shed 6 bases, and the junction held 17 bases outside the gene matches. The CDR3 DNA sequence: TGTGCCAGCAGCCCCAAACGGGTCCCAGCGGGAGGCGGCAATGAGCAGTTCTTC. It yields the protein CASSPKRVPAGGGNEQFF.

V is TRBV7-2 and J is TRBJ1-2; D is unclear. With 1 base removed from V and 1 base from J, the gap between germline ends came to 13 bases. Germline CDR1 SGHTA, CDR2 FQGNSA. This CDR3 spans 16 amino acids. CDR3 protein: CASSLGVGGFNYGYTF. CDR3 DNA sequence: TGTGCCAGCAGCTTAGGGGTGGGCGGATTTAACTATGGCTACACCTTC.

The V and J genes are TRBV6-2 or TRBV6-3 and TRBJ2-3, with D possibly TRBD1 on 5 matching bases. Trimming removed 6 bases at V and 0 bases at J, with 16 bases between. Germline V gives CDR1 MNHEY, CDR2 SVGEGT. There are 16 residues in the CDR3. CDR3 DNA sequence: TGTGCCAGCAGGACAGCCTACACCTCTAGCACAGATACGCAGTATTTT. This gives the protein CASRTAYTSSTDTQYF.

The rearrangement uses TRBV28 and TRBJ2-3, with 9 positions matching TRBD1. The germline V gene has CDR1 MDHEN and CDR2 SYDVKM. V shed 5 bases, J shed 0 bases, and the junction held 9 bases outside the gene matches. This CDR3 contains 17 residues. CDR3 sequence reads: CASSNFPGQGSTDTQYF. CDR3 DNA sequence: TGTGCCAGCAGTAATTTCCCGGGACAGGGCAGCACAGATACGCAGTATTTT.

The chain uses TRBV27 and TRBJ2-1; no definite D call. The CDR3 consists of 14 residues. Trimming removed 2 bases at V and 8 bases at J, with 13 bases between. Looked up from germline, CDR1 is MNHEY and CDR2 is SMNVEV (reference sequence). CDR3 bases: TGTGCCAGCAGTTTAAACCTCCTAAACGATGAGCAGTTCTTC. It encodes CASSLNLLNDEQFF.